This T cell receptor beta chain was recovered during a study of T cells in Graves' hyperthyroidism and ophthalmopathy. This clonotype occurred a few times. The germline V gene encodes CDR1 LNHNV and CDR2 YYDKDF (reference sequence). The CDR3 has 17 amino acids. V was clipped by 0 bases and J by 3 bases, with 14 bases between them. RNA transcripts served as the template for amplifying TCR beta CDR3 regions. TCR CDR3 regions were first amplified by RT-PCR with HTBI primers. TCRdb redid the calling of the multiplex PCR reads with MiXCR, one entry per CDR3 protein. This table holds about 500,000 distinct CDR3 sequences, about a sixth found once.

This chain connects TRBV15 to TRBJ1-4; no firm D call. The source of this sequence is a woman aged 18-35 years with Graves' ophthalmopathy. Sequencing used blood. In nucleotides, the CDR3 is TGTGCCACCAGCAGAGATGCTGTGGGGATTTCTAATGAAAAACTGTTTTTT. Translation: CATSRDAVGISNEKLFF.